This T cell receptor (beta chain) was obtained from a study of T cells expressing NK-cell markers. At the level of the study: Obtained from sorted CD3+CD56+NKG2C+, CD3+CD56+NKG2C- and CD3+CD56-NKG2C+ T cells were the TCR beta repertoires. Seven of the eight sequenced donors were HCMV-seropositive; one was seronegative.

TCRdb re-called the 5' RACE reads and shows each CDR3 protein once, DNA omitted. The sample table sets out about 370,000 distinct CDR3 sequences. The CDR3 loop spans 17 amino acids. The TCR comes from a woman between 45 and 60 years old in good health. This chain connects TRBV12-3 or TRBV12-4 to TRBJ2-1; the D gene TCRdb calls, TRBD1, cannot be checked with no DNA. The material sequenced was blood T cells: a sorted CD56 or NKG2C T cell subset, CD4+ or CD8+ T cells, or bulk PBMC T cells (not recorded which). The CDR3 spells CASSLLGRGGLYNEQFF.